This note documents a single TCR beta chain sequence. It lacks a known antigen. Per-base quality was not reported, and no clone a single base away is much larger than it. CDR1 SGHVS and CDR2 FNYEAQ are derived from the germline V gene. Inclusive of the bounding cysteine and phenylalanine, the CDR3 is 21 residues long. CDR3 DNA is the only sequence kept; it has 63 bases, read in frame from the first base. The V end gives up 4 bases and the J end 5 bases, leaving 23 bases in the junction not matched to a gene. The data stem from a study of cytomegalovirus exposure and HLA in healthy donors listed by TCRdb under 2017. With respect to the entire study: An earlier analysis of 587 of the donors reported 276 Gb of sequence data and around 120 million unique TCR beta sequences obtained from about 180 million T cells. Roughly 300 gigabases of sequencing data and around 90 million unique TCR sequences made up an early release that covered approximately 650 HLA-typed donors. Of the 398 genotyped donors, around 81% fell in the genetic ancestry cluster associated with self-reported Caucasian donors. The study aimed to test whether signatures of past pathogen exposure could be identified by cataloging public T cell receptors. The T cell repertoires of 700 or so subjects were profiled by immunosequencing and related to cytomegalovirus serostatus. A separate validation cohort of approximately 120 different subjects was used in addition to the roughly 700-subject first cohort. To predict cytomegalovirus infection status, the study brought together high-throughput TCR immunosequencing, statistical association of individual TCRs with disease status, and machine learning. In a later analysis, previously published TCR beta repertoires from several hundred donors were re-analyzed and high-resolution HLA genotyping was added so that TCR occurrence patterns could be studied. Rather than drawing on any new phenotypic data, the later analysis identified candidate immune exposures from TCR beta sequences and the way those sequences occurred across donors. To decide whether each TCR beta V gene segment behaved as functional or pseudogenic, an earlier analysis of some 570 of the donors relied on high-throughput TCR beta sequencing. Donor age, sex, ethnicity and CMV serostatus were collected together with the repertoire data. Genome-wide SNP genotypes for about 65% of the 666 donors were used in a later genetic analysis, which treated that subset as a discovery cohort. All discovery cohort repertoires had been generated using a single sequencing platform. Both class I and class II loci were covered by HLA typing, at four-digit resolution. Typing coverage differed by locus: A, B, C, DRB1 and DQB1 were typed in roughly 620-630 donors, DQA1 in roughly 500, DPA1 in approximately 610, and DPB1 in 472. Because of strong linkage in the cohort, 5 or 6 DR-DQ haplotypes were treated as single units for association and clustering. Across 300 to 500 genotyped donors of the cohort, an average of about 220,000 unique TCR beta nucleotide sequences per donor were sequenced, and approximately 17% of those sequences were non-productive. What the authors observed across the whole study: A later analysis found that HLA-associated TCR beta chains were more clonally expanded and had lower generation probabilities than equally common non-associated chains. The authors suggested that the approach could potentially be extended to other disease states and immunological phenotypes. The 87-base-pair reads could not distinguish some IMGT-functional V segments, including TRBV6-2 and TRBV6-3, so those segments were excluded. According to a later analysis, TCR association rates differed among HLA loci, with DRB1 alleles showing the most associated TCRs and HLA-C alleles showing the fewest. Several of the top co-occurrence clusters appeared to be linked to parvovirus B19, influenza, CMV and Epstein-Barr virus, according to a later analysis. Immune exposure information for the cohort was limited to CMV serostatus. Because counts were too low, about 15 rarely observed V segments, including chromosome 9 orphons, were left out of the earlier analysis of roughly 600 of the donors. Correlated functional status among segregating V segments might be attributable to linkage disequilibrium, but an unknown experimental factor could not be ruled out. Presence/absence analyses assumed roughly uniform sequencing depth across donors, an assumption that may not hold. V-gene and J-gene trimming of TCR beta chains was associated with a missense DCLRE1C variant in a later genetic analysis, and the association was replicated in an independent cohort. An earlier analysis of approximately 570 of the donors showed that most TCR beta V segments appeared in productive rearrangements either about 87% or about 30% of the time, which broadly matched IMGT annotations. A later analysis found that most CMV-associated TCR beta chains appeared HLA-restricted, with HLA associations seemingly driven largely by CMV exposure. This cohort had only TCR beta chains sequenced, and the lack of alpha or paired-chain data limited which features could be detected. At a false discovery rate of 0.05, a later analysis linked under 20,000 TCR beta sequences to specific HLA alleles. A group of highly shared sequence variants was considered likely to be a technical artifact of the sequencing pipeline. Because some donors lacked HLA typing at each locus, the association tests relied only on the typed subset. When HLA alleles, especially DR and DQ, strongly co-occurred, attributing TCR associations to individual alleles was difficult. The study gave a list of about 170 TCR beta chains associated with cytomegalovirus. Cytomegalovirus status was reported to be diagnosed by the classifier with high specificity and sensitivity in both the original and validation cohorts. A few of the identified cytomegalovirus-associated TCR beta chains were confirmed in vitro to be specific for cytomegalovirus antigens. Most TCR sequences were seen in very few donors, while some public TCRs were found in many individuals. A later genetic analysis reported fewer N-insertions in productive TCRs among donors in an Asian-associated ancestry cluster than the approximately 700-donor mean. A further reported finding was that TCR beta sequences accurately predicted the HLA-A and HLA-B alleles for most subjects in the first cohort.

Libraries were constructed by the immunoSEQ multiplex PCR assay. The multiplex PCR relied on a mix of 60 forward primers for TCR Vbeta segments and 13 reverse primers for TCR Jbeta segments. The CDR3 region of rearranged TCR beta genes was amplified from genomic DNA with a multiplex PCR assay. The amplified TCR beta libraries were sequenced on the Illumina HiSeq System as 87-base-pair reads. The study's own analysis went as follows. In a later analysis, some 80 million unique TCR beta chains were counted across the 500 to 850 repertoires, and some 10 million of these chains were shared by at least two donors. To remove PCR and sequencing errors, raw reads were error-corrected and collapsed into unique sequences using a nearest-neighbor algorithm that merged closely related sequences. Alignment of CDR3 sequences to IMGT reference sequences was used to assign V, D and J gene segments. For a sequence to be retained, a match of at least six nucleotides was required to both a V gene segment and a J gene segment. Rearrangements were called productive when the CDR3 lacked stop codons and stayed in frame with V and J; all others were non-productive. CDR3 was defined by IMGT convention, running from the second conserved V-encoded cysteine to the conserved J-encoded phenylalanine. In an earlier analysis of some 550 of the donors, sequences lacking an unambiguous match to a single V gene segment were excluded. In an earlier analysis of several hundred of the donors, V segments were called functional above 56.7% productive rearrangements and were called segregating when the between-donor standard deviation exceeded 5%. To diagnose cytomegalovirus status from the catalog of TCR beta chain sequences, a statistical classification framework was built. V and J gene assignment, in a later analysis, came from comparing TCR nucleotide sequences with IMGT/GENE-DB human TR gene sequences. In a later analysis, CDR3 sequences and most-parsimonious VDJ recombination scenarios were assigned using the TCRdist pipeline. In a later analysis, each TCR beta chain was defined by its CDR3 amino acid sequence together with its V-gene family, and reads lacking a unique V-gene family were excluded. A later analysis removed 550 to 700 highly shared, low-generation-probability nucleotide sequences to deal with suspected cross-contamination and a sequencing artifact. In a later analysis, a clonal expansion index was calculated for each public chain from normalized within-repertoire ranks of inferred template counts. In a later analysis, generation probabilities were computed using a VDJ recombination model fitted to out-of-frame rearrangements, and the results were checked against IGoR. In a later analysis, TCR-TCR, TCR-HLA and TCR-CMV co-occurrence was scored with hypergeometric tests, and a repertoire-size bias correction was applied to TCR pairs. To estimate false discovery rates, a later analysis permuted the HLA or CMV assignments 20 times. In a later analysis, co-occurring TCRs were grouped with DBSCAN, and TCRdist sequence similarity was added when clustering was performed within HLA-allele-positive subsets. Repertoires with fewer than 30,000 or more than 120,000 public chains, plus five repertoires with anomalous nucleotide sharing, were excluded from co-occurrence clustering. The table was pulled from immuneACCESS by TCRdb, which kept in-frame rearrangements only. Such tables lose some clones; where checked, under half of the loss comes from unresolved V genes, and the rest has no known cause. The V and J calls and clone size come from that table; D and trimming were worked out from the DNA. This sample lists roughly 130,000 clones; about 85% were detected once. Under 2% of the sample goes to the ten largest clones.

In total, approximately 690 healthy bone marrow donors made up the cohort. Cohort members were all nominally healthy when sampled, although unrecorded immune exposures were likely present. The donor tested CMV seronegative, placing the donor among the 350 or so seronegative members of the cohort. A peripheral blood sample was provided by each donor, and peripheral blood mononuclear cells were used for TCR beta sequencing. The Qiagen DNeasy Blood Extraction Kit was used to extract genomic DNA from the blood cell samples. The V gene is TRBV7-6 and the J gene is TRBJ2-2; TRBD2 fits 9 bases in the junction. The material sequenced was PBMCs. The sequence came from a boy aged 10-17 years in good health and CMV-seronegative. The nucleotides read TGTGCCAGCAGCTCAGAGGGCCACAGCATGCGTAGCGGGAGTCGTACCGGGGAGCTGTTTTTT. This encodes CASSSEGHSMRSGSRTGELFF.